The entry below describes one TCR beta chain. The data are from a study of blood T cell repertoires in COVID-19. About the study: COVID-19 samples from acute and convalescent phases originated in the United States, Italy and Spain.

Libraries were prepared by immunoSEQ multiplex PCR; TCRdb keeps only in-frame clonotypes and omits some of them. The sample has roughly 280,000 clones; approximately 85% are singletons. This CDR3 comprises 15 residues. The V gene end was trimmed by 4 bases and the J gene end by 0 bases; junction bases not matched to a gene: 3. CDR1 is LGHDT, CDR2 YNNKEL, per germline (reference sequence). The chain recombines TRBV3-1 (or the pseudogene TRBV3-2) with TRBJ1-2; 9 bases line up with TRBD1. The clonotype comes from a woman between 65 and 79 years old with acute or convalescent COVID-19. Sequencing used peripheral blood. The chain's CDR3 is CASSLWTGANYGYTF. The CDR3 nucleotides read TGTGCCAGCAGCCTCTGGACAGGGGCTAACTATGGCTACACCTTC.